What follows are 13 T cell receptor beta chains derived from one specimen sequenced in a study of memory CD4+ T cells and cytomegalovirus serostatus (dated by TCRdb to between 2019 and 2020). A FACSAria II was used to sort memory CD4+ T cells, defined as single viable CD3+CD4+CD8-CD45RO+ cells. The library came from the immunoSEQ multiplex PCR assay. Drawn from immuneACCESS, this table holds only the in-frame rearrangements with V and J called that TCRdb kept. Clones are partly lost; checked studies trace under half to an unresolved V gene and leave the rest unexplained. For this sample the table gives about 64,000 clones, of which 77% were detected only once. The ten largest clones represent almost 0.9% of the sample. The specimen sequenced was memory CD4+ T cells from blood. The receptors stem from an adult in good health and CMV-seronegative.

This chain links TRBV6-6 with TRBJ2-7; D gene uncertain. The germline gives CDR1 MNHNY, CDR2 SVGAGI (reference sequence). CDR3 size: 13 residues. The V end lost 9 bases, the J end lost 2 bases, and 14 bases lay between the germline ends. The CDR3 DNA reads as TGTGCCAGTACCCCCGCCGGACCCTACGAGCAGTACTTC. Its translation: CASTPAGPYEQYF.

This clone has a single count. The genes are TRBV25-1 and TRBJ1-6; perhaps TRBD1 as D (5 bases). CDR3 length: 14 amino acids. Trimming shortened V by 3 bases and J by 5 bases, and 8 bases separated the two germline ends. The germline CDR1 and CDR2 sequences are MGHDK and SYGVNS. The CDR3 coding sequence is TGTGCCAGCAGTGAGGGGGGAAATAATTCACCCCTCCACTTT. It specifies CASSEGGNNSPLHF.

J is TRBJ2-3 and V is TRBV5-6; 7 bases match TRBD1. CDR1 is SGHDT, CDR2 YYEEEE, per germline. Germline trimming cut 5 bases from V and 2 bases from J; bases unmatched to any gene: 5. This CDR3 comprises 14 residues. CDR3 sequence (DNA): TGTGCCAGCAGGGACAGGAGGAACACAGATACGCAGTATTTT. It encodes CASRDRRNTDTQYF. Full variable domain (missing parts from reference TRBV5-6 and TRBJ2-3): DAGVTQSPTHLIKTRGQQVTLRCSPKSGHDTVSWYQQALGQGPQFIFQYYEEEERQRGNFPDRFSGHQFPNYSSELNVNALLLGDSALYLCASRDRRNTDTQYFGPGTRLTVL.

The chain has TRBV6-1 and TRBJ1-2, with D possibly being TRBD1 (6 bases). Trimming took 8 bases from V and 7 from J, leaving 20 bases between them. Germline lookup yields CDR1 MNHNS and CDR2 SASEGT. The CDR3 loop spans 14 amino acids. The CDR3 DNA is TGTGCCAGCCTAAGGGGACAAGAGTCGTCTGGCTACACCTTC. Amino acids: CASLRGQESSGYTF.

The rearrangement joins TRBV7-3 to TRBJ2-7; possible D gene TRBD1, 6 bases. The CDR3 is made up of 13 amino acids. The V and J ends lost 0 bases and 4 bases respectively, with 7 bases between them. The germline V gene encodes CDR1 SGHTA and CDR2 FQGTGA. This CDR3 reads CASSLTGQYEQYF. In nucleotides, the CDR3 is TGTGCCAGCAGCTTAACCGGACAGTACGAGCAGTACTTC.

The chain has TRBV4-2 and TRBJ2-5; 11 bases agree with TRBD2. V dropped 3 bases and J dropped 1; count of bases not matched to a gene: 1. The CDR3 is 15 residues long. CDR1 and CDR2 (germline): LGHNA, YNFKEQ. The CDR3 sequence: CASSQGTSGQETQYF. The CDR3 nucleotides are TGTGCCAGCAGCCAGGGGACTAGCGGCCAAGAGACCCAGTACTTC.

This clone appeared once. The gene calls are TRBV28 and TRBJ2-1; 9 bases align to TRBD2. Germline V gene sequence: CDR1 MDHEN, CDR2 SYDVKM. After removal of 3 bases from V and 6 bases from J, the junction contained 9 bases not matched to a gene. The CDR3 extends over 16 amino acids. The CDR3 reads CASSLALMTSGNEQFF. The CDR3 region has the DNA TGTGCCAGCAGTTTGGCCCTAATGACTAGCGGCAATGAGCAGTTCTTC. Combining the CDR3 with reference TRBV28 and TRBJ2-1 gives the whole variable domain DVKVTQSSRYLVKRTGEKVFLECVQDMDHENMFWYRQDPGLGLRLIYFSYDVKMKEKGDIPEGYSVSREKKERFSLILESASTNQTSMYLCASSLALMTSGNEQFFGPGTRLTVL.

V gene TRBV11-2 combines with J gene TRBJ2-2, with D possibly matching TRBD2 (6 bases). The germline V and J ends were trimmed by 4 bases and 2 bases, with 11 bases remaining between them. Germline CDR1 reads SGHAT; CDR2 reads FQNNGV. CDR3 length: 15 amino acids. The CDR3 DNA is TGTGCCAGCAGCTCACCGGGACTTAACACCGGGGAGCTGTTTTTT. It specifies CASSSPGLNTGELFF. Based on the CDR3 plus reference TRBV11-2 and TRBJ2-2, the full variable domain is EAGVAQSPRYKIIEKRQSVAFWCNPISGHATLYWYQQILGQGPKLLIQFQNNGVVDDSQLPKDRFSAERLKGVDSTLKIQPAKLEDSAVYLCASSSPGLNTGELFFGEGSRLTVL.

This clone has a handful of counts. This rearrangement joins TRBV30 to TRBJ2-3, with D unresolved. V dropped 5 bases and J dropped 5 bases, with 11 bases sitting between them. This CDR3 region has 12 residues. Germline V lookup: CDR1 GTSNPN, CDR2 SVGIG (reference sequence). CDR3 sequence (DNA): TGTGCCTGGGGTGGGGTAGGAGATACGCAGTATTTT. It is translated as CAWGGVGDTQYF.

DNA for the CDR3: TGTGCCAGCAGCGTAGGTACACAAAATCAGCCCCAGCATTTT. Its translation: CASSVGTQNQPQHF. The chain combines TRBV9 with TRBJ1-5; D call uncertain. CDR1 and CDR2 (germline): SGDLS, YYNGEE. Deletions cut 0 bases from V and 4 bases from J, with 8 bases between. The CDR3 runs 14 residues.

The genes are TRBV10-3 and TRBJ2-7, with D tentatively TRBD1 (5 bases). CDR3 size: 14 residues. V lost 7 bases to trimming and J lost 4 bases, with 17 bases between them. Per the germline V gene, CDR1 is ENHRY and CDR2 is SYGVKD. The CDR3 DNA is TGTGCCATCAAAAGGGGCCCCCAAATTTACGAGCAGTACTTC. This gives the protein CAIKRGPQIYEQYF.

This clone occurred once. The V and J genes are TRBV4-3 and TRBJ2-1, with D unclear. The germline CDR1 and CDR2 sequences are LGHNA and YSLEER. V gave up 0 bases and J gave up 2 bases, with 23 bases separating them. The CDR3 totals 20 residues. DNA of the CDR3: TGCGCCAGCAGCCAAGAGCGATTTATGGGGTCCAACGTCCCCTACAATGAGCAGTTCTTC. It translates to CASSQERFMGSNVPYNEQFF.

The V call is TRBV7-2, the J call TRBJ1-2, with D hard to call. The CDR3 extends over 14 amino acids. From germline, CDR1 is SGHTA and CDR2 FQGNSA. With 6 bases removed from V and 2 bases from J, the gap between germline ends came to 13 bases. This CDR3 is CASRRTSRNYGYTF. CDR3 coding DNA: TGTGCCAGCAGGCGGACCTCGAGGAACTATGGCTACACCTTC.